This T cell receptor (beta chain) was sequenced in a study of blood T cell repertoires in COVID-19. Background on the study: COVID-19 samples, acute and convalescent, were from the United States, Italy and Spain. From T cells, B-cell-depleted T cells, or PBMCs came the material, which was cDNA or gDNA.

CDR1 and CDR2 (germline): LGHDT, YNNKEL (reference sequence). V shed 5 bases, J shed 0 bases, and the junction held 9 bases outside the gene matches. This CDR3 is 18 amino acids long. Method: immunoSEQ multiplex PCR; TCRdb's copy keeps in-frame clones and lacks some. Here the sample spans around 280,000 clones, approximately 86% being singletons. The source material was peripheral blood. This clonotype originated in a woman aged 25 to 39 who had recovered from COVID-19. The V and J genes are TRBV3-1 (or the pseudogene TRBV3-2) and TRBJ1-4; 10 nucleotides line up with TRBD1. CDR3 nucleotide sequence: TGTGCCAGCAGCTACTTTGGACAGGGGGGAGCAACTAATGAAAAACTGTTTTTT. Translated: CASSYFGQGGATNEKLFF.